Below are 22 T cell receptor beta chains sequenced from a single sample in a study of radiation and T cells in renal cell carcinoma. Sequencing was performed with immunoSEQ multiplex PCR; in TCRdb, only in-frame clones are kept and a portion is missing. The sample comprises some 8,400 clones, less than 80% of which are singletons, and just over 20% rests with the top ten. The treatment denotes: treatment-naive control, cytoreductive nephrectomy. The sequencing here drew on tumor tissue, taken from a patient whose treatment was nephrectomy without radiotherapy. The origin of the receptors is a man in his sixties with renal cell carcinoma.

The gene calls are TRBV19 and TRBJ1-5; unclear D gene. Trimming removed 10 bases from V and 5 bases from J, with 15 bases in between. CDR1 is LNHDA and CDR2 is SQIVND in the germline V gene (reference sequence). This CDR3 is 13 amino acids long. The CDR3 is CATRLEAYQPQHF. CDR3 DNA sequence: TGTGCCACTAGGTTGGAGGCCTATCAGCCCCAGCATTTT.

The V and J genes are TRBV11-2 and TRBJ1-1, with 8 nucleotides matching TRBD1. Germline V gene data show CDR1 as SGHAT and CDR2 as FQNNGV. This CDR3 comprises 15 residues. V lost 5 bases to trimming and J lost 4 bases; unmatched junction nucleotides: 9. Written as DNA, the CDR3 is TGTGCCAGCAGCATGGACAGGGCGCGGCGCACTGAAGCTTTCTTT. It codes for CASSMDRARRTEAFF.

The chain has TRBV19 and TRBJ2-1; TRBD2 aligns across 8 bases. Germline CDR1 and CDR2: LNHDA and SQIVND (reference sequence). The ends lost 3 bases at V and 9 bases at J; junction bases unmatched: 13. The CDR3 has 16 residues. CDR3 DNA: TGTGCCAGTAGTATGAGCTCCGGTCGGGGGGGCCTTGAGCAGTTCTTC. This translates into CASSMSSGRGGLEQFF.

The CDR3 region has the DNA TGCGCCAGCACTTCAGGGGCGGGTGGGCACAATGAGCAGTTCTTC. It specifies CASTSGAGGHNEQFF. The genes are TRBV5-1 and TRBJ2-1, with a possible D match to TRBD1 (6 bases). Trimming shortened V by 6 bases and J by 5 bases, and 18 bases separated the two germline ends. In germline, CDR1 is SGHRS, CDR2 YFSETQ. The CDR3 has 15 residues.

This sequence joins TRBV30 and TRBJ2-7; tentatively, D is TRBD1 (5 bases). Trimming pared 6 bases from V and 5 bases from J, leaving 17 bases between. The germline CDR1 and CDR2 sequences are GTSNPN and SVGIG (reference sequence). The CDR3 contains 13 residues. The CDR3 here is CACPRTCRNEQYF. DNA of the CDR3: TGTGCCTGCCCTAGGACATGCAGGAACGAGCAGTACTTC.

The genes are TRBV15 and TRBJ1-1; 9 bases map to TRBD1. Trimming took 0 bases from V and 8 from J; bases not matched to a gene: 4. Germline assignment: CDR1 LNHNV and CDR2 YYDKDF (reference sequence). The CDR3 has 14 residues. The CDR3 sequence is CATSREDRGGEAFF. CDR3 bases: TGTGCCACCAGCAGAGAGGACAGGGGAGGCGAAGCTTTCTTT.

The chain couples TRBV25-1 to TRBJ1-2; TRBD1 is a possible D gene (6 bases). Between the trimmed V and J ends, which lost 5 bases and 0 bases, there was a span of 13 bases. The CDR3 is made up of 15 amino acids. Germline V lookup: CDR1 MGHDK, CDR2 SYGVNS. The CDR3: CASSKTGPPNYGYTF. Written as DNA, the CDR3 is TGTGCCAGCAGTAAGACAGGTCCGCCTAACTATGGCTACACCTTC.

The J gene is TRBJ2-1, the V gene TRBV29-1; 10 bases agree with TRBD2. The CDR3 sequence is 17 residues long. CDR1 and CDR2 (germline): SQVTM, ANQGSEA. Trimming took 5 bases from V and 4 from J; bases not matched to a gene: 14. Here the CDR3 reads CSVPRGLWTSGYNEQFF. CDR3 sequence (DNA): TGCAGCGTTCCTAGGGGGCTCTGGACTAGCGGTTACAATGAGCAGTTCTTC.

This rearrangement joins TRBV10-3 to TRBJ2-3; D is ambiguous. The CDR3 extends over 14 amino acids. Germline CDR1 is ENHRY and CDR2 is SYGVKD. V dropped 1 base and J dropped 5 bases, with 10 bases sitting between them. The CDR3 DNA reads TGTGCCATCAGTGAGTTAGGCCCGCGAGATACGCAGTATTTT. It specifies CAISELGPRDTQYF.

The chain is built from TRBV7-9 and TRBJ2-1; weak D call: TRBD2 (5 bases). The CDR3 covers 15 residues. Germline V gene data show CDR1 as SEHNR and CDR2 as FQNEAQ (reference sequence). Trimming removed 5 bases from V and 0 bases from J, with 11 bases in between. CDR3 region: CASSEDFTSYNEQFF. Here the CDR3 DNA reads TGTGCCAGCAGCGAGGACTTCACCTCCTACAATGAGCAGTTCTTC.

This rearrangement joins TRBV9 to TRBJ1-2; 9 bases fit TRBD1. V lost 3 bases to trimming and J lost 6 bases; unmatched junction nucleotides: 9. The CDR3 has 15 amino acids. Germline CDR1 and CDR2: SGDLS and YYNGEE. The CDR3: CASSAGTGNGNGYTF. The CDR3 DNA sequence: TGTGCCAGCAGCGCCGGGACAGGGAACGGGAATGGCTACACCTTC.

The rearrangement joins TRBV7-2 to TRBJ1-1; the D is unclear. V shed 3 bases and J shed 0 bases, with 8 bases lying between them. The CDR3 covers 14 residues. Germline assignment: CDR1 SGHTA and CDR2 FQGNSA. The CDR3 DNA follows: TGTGCCAGCAGCTTGCTGGGGTTGAACACTGAAGCTTTCTTT. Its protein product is CASSLLGLNTEAFF.

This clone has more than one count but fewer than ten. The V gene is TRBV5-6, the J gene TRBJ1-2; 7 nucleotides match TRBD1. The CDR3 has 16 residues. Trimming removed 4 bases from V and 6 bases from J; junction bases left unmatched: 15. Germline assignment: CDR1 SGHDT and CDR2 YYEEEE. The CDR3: CASSVEAFTGVDGYTF. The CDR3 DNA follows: TGTGCCAGCAGCGTAGAGGCGTTCACAGGGGTGGATGGCTACACCTTC. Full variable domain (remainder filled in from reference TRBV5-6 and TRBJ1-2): DAGVTQSPTHLIKTRGQQVTLRCSPKSGHDTVSWYQQALGQGPQFIFQYYEEEERQRGNFPDRFSGHQFPNYSSELNVNALLLGDSALYLCASSVEAFTGVDGYTFGSGTRLTVV.

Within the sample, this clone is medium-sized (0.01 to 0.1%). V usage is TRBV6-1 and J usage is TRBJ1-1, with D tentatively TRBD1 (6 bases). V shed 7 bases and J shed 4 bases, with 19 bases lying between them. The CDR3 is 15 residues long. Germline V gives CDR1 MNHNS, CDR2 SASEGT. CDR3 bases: TGTGCCAGCACCCCCGCCGGGACAAGCGGCACTGAAGCTTTCTTT. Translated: CASTPAGTSGTEAFF.

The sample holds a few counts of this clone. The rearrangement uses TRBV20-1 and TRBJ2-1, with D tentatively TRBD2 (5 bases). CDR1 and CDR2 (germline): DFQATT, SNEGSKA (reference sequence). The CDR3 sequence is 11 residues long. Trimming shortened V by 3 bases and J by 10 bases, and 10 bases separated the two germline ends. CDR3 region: CSARWTGEQFF. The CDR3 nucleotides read TGCAGTGCTAGGTGGACTGGAGAGCAGTTCTTC.

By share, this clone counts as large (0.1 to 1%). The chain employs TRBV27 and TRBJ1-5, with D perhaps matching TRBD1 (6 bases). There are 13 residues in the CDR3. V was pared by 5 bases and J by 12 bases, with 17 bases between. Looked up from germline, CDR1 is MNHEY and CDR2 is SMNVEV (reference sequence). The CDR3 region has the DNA TGTGCCAGCAGTGGAGGGGGAATTCTGCTCCAGCATTTT. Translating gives CASSGGGILLQHF.

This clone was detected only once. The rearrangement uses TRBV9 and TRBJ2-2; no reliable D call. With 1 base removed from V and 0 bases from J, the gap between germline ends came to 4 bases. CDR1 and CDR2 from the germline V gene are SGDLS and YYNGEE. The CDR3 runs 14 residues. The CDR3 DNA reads TGTGCCAGCAGCGTAACCTCGAACACCGGGGAGCTGTTTTTT. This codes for CASSVTSNTGELFF.

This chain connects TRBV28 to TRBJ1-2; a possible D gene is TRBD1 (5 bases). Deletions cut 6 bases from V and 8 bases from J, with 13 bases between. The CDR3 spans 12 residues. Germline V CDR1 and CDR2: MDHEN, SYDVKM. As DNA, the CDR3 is TGTGCCAGCAGCCCCCCACGGGGCGGCTACACCTTC. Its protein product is CASSPPRGGYTF.

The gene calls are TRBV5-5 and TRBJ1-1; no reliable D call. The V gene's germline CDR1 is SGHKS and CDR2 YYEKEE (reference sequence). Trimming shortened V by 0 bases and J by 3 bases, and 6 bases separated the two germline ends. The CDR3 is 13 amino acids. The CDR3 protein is CASSLGLYTEAFF. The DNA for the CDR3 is TGTGCCAGCAGCTTGGGACTCTACACTGAAGCTTTCTTT.

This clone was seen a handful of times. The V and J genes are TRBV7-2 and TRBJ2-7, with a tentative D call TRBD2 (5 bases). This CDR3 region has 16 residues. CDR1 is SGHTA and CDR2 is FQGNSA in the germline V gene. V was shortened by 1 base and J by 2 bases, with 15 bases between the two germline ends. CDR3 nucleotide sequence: TGTGCCAGCAGCTTAGTGTTGGCTAGCCCGGCCTACGAGCAGTACTTC. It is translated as CASSLVLASPAYEQYF.

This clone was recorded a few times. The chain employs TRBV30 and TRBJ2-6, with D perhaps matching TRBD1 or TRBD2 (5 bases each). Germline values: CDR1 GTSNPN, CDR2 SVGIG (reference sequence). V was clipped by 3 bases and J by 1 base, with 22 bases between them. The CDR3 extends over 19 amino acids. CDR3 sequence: CAWRPRGWGEGSGANVLTF. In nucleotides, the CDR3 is TGTGCCTGGAGACCCCGAGGATGGGGCGAGGGTTCTGGGGCCAACGTCCTGACTTTC.

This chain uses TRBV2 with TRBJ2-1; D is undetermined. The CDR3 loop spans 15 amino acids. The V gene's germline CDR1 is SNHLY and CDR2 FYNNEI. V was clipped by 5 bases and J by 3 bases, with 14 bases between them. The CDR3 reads CASSSTENHYNEQFF. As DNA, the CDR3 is TGTGCCAGCAGTTCCACAGAGAATCACTACAATGAGCAGTTCTTC.